The rows below give T cell receptor beta chains drawn from one sample of a study of Graves' ophthalmopathy and Graves' hyperthyroidism. MiXCR, applied by TCRdb to the multiplex PCR reads, yields one record per CDR3 protein. The sample lists 400,000 to 450,000 distinct CDR3 sequences, roughly 21% seen once, with 2.5% to 3% in the top ten. The specimen sequenced was peripheral blood. Every receptor here comes from a woman between 18 and 29 years old with stable Graves' hyperthyroidism. CDR3s include the opening cysteine and the closing phenylalanine or tryptophan. D genes are given only for firm matches. Not every row has a clone size; where given, it reads once, few, many or a size class.

TRBD1	TRBV5-1	many	TRBJ1-1	TGCGCCAGCAGCTTGGCCGGGACAGGGACTGAAGCTTTCTTT	CASSLAGTGTEAFF
NA	TRBV7-6	NA	TRBJ1-2	TGTGCCAGCAGCTTGGGCGGGAATAACTATGGCTACACCTTC	CASSLGGNNYGYTF
TRBD1	TRBV28	few	TRBJ1-5	TGTGCCAGCAGTTCCGGGACAGGGGGCGCTTTCGATCAGCCCCAGCATTTT	CASSSGTGGAFDQPQHF
TRBD2	TRBV4-2	few	TRBJ2-2	TGTGCCAGCAGCCACTTGACTAGCGGGTTGAACACCGGGGAGCTGTTTTTT	CASSHLTSGLNTGELFF
NA	TRBV25-1	NA	TRBJ1-2	TGTGCCATCAGTGAATTGGGGGTTGAGAGCTATGGCTACACCTTC	CAISELGVESYGYTF
TRBD2	TRBV6-4	many	TRBJ2-3	TGTGCCAGCACTACGATAGCGGGAGGGGGAGATACGCAGTATTTT	CASTTIAGGGDTQYF
TRBD1	TRBV12-3/TRBV12-4	many	TRBJ2-5	TGTGCCAGCAGTTTTGGCAGGACAGGGAACCAAGAGACCCAGTACTTC	CASSFGRTGNQETQYF
NA	TRBV6-2/TRBV6-3	many	TRBJ1-2	TGTGCCAGCAGTTACTCGTCTGGCAGGATCTATGGCTACACCTTC	CASSYSSGRIYGYTF
NA	TRBV30	many	TRBJ1-5	TGTGCCTGGAGTGAGGGCGCATACTCCCAGCATTTT	CAWSEGAYSQHF
TRBD1	TRBV12-3/TRBV12-4	many	TRBJ1-6	TGTGCCAGCAGTAAGGACAGGGGAAATTCACCCCTCCACTTT	CASSKDRGNSPLHF
NA	TRBV6-1	many	TRBJ1-6	TGTGCCAGTAGAAAGGGGGACTTCTCCTATAATTCACCCCTCCACTTT	CASRKGDFSYNSPLHF
TRBD2	TRBV3-1	few	TRBJ2-3	TGTGCCAGCAGCCAAGGACTAGCGGGAGTGCACACGCAGTATTTT	CASSQGLAGVHTQYF
NA	TRBV6-8	many	TRBJ2-7	TGTGCCAGCAGCTGGTACGAGCAGTACTTC	CASSWYEQYF
TRBD1	TRBV24-1	NA	TRBJ1-1	TGTGCCACCAGTCCCGGGACAGGGAGGAACACTGAAGCTTTCTTT	CATSPGTGRNTEAFF
TRBD1	TRBV20-1	many	TRBJ2-7	TGCAGTGCTAGCCTAATGACAGGGGATAGCTCCTACGAGCAGTACTTC	CSASLMTGDSSYEQYF
NA	TRBV20-1	once	TRBJ2-5	TGCAGTGCGACCGGGACTGATCCTCAAGAGACCCAGTACTTC	CSATGTDPQETQYF